Presented here are 12 T cell receptor beta chains from one specimen sequenced in a study of T cells in Graves' hyperthyroidism and ophthalmopathy. RNA transcripts were the template for amplifying TCR beta CDR3 regions. Initially, a first-round RT-PCR of the TCR CDR3 employed the HTBI primer set. TCRdb reanalysed the multiplex PCR reads using MiXCR and keeps one entry per CDR3 protein. The sample shows some 620,000 distinct CDR3 sequences, 15% to 20% of them seen only once. The sequenced sample was blood. These receptors originate from a woman aged 25-40 years with Graves' hyperthyroidism.

This clonotype was seen at least ten times. The chain combines TRBV30 with TRBJ1-2; the D gene is possibly TRBD1 (5 bases). V was clipped by 0 bases and J by 8 bases, with 7 bases between them. The length of the CDR3 is 11 residues. Germline V CDR1 and CDR2: GTSNPN, SVGIG (reference sequence). CDR3: CAWSVRGGYTF. CDR3 DNA: TGTGCCTGGAGTGTTCGGGGGGGCTACACCTTC.

This clonotype was found many times. This chain links TRBV18 with TRBJ2-7; the D gene is possibly TRBD2 (5 bases). The CDR3 totals 13 residues. With 3 bases removed from V and 2 bases from J, the gap between germline ends came to 8 bases. The germline V gene has CDR1 KGHSH and CDR2 LQKENI. Here the CDR3 DNA reads TGTGCCAGCTCACCCGACGGGGCCTACGAGCAGTACTTC. Amino acid sequence: CASSPDGAYEQYF. Complete variable domain (other parts from reference TRBV18 and TRBJ2-7): NAGVMQNPRHLVRRRGQEARLRCSPMKGHSHVYWYRQLPEEGLKFMVYLQKENIIDESGMPKERFSAEFPKEGPSILRIQQVVRGDSAAYFCASSPDGAYEQYFGPGTRLTVT.

This clonotype turned up a few times. V is TRBV11-2 and J is TRBJ2-1; D gene ambiguous. The V and J ends lost 5 bases and 8 bases respectively, with 10 bases between them. Germline lookup yields CDR1 SGHAT and CDR2 FQNNGV. The CDR3 sequence is 12 residues long. The CDR3: CASSLAPDEQFF. DNA of the CDR3: TGTGCCAGCAGCCTCGCTCCGGATGAGCAGTTCTTC.

Many counts were recorded for this clonotype. The rearrangement links TRBV6-1 to TRBJ2-1, with D unclear. The V gene lost 0 bases and the J gene lost 5 bases, with 14 bases spanning the gap. Germline CDR1 reads MNHNS; CDR2 reads SASEGT. The CDR3 sequence is 16 residues long. The CDR3 coding sequence is TGTGCCAGCAGTGAAGCGGGTGGGCGGTCCCACAATGAGCAGTTCTTC. Translation: CASSEAGGRSHNEQFF.

This clonotype was seen at least ten times. The chain uses TRBV28 and TRBJ1-1, with 8 positions matching TRBD1. This CDR3 has 13 residues. Looked up from germline, CDR1 is MDHEN and CDR2 is SYDVKM. Trimming removed 9 bases from V and 3 bases from J; junction bases left unmatched: 6. The CDR3 DNA sequence: TGTGCCAGTCGACAGGGGTTGCACACTGAAGCTTTCTTT. This codes for CASRQGLHTEAFF.

In its sample, this clonotype was seen a few times. The chain's CDR3 is CASSTNGVNTEAFF. CDR3 bases: TGTGCCAGCTCTACCAACGGGGTGAACACTGAAGCTTTCTTT. V usage is TRBV18 and J usage is TRBJ1-1; D is uncertain. Germline CDR1 is KGHSH and CDR2 is LQKENI. This CDR3 comprises 14 residues. The V gene lost 6 bases and the J gene lost 0 bases, with 11 bases spanning the gap. Full variable domain (rest looked up from reference TRBV18 and TRBJ1-1): NAGVMQNPRHLVRRRGQEARLRCSPMKGHSHVYWYRQLPEEGLKFMVYLQKENIIDESGMPKERFSAEFPKEGPSILRIQQVVRGDSAAYFCASSTNGVNTEAFFGQGTRLTVV.

Ten or more counts support this clonotype. This chain links TRBV24-1 with TRBJ2-1, with D possibly TRBD2 on 6 matching bases. Germline V CDR1 and CDR2: KGHDR, SFDVKD. Trimming left V 3 bases short and J 4 bases short, with 12 bases between. The CDR3 length is 15 residues. CDR3 bases: TGTGCCACCAGTGATGGAGGGGCAGGATACAATGAGCAGTTCTTC. Translated: CATSDGGAGYNEQFF.

Comments on this clonotype: A read error is possible here, since a much larger clone lies one base away. The V gene is TRBV10-3, the J gene TRBJ1-2; no clear D gene. Germline V gene data show CDR1 as ENHRY and CDR2 as SYGVKD. CDR3 length: 15 residues. The CDR3 reads CAVSEVAVPNYGYTF. The CDR3 nucleotides read TGTGCCGTCAGTGAGGTCGCAGTCCCCAACTATGGCTACACCTTC.

This clonotype came up a few times. This chain's CDR3 is CASTTGLGNQPQHF. CDR3 in DNA: TGTGCCAGTACCACAGGGTTGGGCAATCAGCCCCAGCATTTT. The chain combines TRBV19 with TRBJ1-5; the D gene is possibly TRBD1 (6 bases). The V gene lost 7 bases and the J gene lost 2 bases, with 12 bases spanning the gap. Germline lookup yields CDR1 LNHDA and CDR2 SQIVND (reference sequence). The CDR3 spans 14 residues.

The chain uses TRBV4-1 and TRBJ1-5, with D possibly TRBD1 on 6 matching bases. CDR3 length: 14 amino acids. The germline V and J ends were trimmed by 3 bases and 3 bases, with 9 bases remaining between them. Germline CDR1 MGHRA, CDR2 YSYEKL. CDR3 DNA sequence: TGCGCCAGCAGCCAGGACAGTTACAATCAGCCCCAGCATTTT. It codes for CASSQDSYNQPQHF.

This sequence joins TRBV6-5 and TRBJ1-2; tentatively, D is TRBD1 (5 bases). Trimming cost V 2 bases and J 6 bases, with 7 bases left between them. Germline V gene data show CDR1 as MNHEY and CDR2 as SVGAGI. This CDR3 region has 12 residues. The CDR3 region is CASSYQGNGYTF. The CDR3 DNA is TGTGCCAGCAGTTACCAGGGCAATGGCTACACCTTC.

This clonotype was seen ten or more times. The genes are TRBV12-3 or TRBV12-4 and TRBJ2-1; perhaps TRBD1 as D (5 bases). V lost 2 bases and J 2 bases, leaving 7 bases between the germline ends. This CDR3 spans 14 amino acids. CDR3 in amino acids: CASSLIGAYNEQFF. Written as DNA, the CDR3 is TGTGCCAGCAGTTTAATAGGGGCCTACAATGAGCAGTTCTTC.